A selection of T cell receptor beta chains follows, all from one sample in a study of blood T cells in healthy people across ages. MiXCR, run by TCRdb on the 5' RACE reads, gives a single entry per CDR3 protein. The sample contains hundreds of thousands of distinct CDR3 sequences, roughly 64% of which appear only once. Sequenced material: blood. These receptor sequences come from a man aged 30 to 45 in good health. Both conserved end residues are part of each CDR3. The order of the fields is J gene, CDR3 length, clone size, V gene, CDR3 protein. Clone sizes are given selectively: once, few, many, or a class where the clone is expanded.

>TRBJ2-3|11|few|TRBV6-5
CASQSPDTQYF
>.|13|few|TRBV7-3
CASSFQGSHEQYF
>TRBJ2-5|15|.|TRBV20-1
CSVDQPSKRQETQYF
>TRBJ2-1|14|once|TRBV9
CASSVGVTHNEQFF
>TRBJ2-3|10|.|TRBV20-1
CSAIEDTQYF
>TRBJ1-4|16|.|TRBV4-3
CASSQPSGTVNEKLFF
>TRBJ1-1|14|few|TRBV5-1
CASSLGDSNTEAFF
>TRBJ2-7|11|.|TRBV27
CASGTPYEQYF
>TRBJ2-1|15|.|TRBV6-5
CASSYSPDRADEQFF
>TRBJ2-3|13|.|TRBV6-2/TRBV6-3
CASRKAGGDTQYF
>TRBJ2-7|12|few|TRBV24-1
CATSDFGREQYF
>TRBJ2-1|15|.|TRBV29-1
CSGGKGDSSYNEQFF
>TRBJ2-1|16|.|TRBV6-7
CASRASGGSSYNEQFF
>TRBJ1-1|17|few|TRBV19
CASSFRDREFGNTEAFF